Following are 19 T cell receptor beta chains from one sample sequenced in a study of tumor and adjacent non-tumor tissue in lung cancer. RNA was extracted from bulk tissue without any cell sorting. More than 3 cm separated this lung sample from the edge of the tumor. TCRbeta libraries were built with three rounds of nested PCR, modified from ARM-PCR. MiXCR, applied by TCRdb to the multiplex PCR reads, yields one record per CDR3 protein. The table records 65,000 to 75,000 distinct CDR3 sequences, 65% to 80% of them present only once. The specimen sequenced was distant non-tumor lung tissue. These receptors all stem from a man between 60 and 75 years old with non-small cell lung cancer.

About this clonotype: One junction end does not reproduce the germline sequence, and a read error may be involved. The genes are TRBV12-3 or TRBV12-4 and TRBJ2-1; no clear D gene. The CDR3 spans 15 residues. The CDR3 sequence: CVSKPGRSSYNEQFF. In nucleotides, the CDR3 is TGTGTCAGCAAGCCTGGGCGGTCATCCTACAATGAGCAGTTCTTC.

This clonotype was seen only a few times. Relative to the germline gene, one junction end is altered; a read error may explain this. V usage is TRBV19 and J usage is TRBJ2-1; D is possibly TRBD2 (5 bases). CDR1 is LNHDA and CDR2 is SQIVND in the germline V gene (reference sequence). CDR3 length: 15 amino acids. CDR3 bases: TGTGCCAGTACAAGCAGCGGCAGCTCATACATTGAGCAGTTCTTC. Translating gives CASTSSGSSYIEQFF.

This clonotype was counted at least ten times. The gene calls are TRBV30 and TRBJ2-6, with 7 bases matching TRBD1. CDR3 length: 15 residues. Germline CDR1 GTSNPN, CDR2 SVGIG (reference sequence). V lost 5 bases and J lost 1; bases outside the gene matches: 5. The CDR3 sequence: CAWALQGSGANVLTF. The CDR3 DNA reads TGTGCCTGGGCACTACAGGGGTCTGGGGCCAACGTCCTGACTTTC.

As to this clonotype: One base away lies a much larger clone, so this may be a sequencing read error. This chain uses TRBV5-1 with TRBJ1-1, with no clear D. Germline-derived CDR1 and CDR2 are SGHRS and YFSETQ. V shed 6 bases and J shed 4 bases, with 7 bases lying between them. The CDR3 is made up of 11 amino acids. The CDR3 region is CASNLGTEAFF. CDR3 coding DNA: TGCGCCAGCAATCTGGGCACTGAAGCTTTCTTT.

Details on this clonotype: Germline and junction disagree at one end, which may indicate a read error. V usage is TRBV15 and J usage is TRBJ2-3; 7 bases are a match to TRBD2. The CDR3 is made up of 17 amino acids. CDR1 is LNHNV and CDR2 is YYDKDF in the germline V gene (reference sequence). CDR3 residues: CASSRSTSEASTDTQYF. The CDR3, as DNA: TGTGCCAGCAGCAGATCAACTAGCGAAGCTAGCACAGATACGCAGTATTTT.

For this clonotype: The germline gene is not matched at one end of the junction; a read error may be the cause. The V call is TRBV29-1, the J call TRBJ2-3; D may be TRBD2 (6 bases). The CDR3 runs 13 residues. Germline lookup yields CDR1 SQVTM and CDR2 ANQGSEA. This chain's CDR3 is CIVGERVSDMQYF. In DNA form, the CDR3 reads TGCATCGTCGGAGAGCGGGTTTCAGATATGCAGTATTTT.

V gene TRBV29-1 combines with J gene TRBJ1-1, with D hard to call. The germline V gene has CDR1 SQVTM and CDR2 ANQGSEA. The CDR3 extends over 12 amino acids. CDR3 loop: CSVHRSPSEAFF. CDR3 nucleotide sequence: TGCAGTGTTCATAGGAGCCCCAGTGAAGCTTTCTTT.

In the case of this clonotype: A read error may produce the germline difference seen at one junction end. The gene calls are TRBV10-3 and TRBJ2-7, with 10 bases lining up with TRBD1. Germline assignment: CDR1 ENHRY and CDR2 SYGVKD. This CDR3 region has 15 residues. DNA for the CDR3: TGTTTCATAAACCCGCAGGGACAGGGGCCCTACGACCAGTACTTC. It encodes CFINPQGQGPYDQYF.

This clonotype was seen ten or more times. The rearrangement uses TRBV4-1 and TRBJ2-7, with D possibly TRBD2 on 5 matching bases. The V gene's germline CDR1 is MGHRA and CDR2 YSYEKL. V dropped 5 bases and J dropped 3 bases, with 14 bases sitting between them. The CDR3 runs to 14 residues. The CDR3 here is CASSAVAGDYEQYF. DNA of the CDR3: TGCGCCAGCAGCGCTGTGGCGGGTGACTACGAGCAGTACTTC.

The rearrangement uses TRBV20-1 and TRBJ1-3; 12 positions match TRBD1. The trim removed 6 bases at V and 6 bases at J, leaving 6 bases unmatched. Germline assignment: CDR1 DFQATT and CDR2 SNEGSKA (reference sequence). The CDR3 runs to 14 residues. CDR3: CSAWDRGPENTIYF. CDR3 DNA sequence: TGCAGTGCATGGGACAGGGGGCCCGAAAACACCATATATTTT.

This clonotype was seen ten or more times. This sequence joins TRBV5-1 and TRBJ2-3; D perhaps matches TRBD1 (6 bases). Looked up from germline, CDR1 is SGHRS and CDR2 is YFSETQ. V was trimmed by 2 bases and J by 6 bases, leaving 22 bases between them. The CDR3 covers 17 residues. The CDR3 loop reads CASSLQAQGGHTDTQYF. For the CDR3, the DNA is TGCGCCAGCAGCTTACAGGCCCAAGGGGGACACACGGATACGCAGTATTTT.

The chain carries TRBV29-1 and TRBJ2-7; D perhaps matches TRBD2 (7 bases). The length of the CDR3 is 15 residues. The germline V gene has CDR1 SQVTM and CDR2 ANQGSEA. CDR3 DNA sequence: TGCAGTGCAATAAGGGGGGGACATGGTTCCCACGAGCAGTACTTC. Residues: CSAIRGGHGSHEQYF.

This clonotype was seen ten or more times. The chain joins TRBV20-1 to TRBJ1-6, with D maybe TRBD1 (6 bases). The CDR3 loop spans 12 amino acids. The germline CDR1 and CDR2 sequences are DFQATT and SNEGSKA (reference sequence). The CDR3 DNA reads TGCACCCCGAAGGGGGGGGATTCACCCCTCCACTTT. This codes for CTPKGGDSPLHF.

There are many counts of this clonotype. The gene calls are TRBV28 and TRBJ2-7; D is undetermined. The germline V and J ends were trimmed by 3 bases and 4 bases, with 4 bases remaining between them. The CDR3 has 11 residues. From germline, CDR1 is MDHEN and CDR2 SYDVKM. The CDR3 DNA sequence: TGTGCCAGCAGTTTCTCGTACGAGCAGTACTTC. Its protein is CASSFSYEQYF.

As for this clonotype: Its ends do not fully match the called genes, so a read error is possible. The chain uses TRBV20-1 and TRBJ2-1; D may be TRBD2 (5 bases). Germline CDR1 DFQATT, CDR2 SNEGSKA (reference sequence). This CDR3 is 14 amino acids long. Here the CDR3 reads CSAIDQRASYEQLF. DNA for the CDR3: TGCAGTGCTATAGATCAACGGGCTAGCTATGAGCAGTTATTC.

Turning to this clonotype: The conserved phenylalanine or tryptophan is not found at the CDR3 terminus, so this likely reflects a read error. The V call is TRBV12-3 or TRBV12-4, the J call TRBJ2-2, with D tentatively TRBD2 (5 bases). The CDR3 has 14 residues. The CDR3 coding sequence is TGTGCCAGTAGTTACACGGGGATTGAAGGGGAGCTGTTTTCT. The encoded protein is CASSYTGIEGELFS.

The chain recombines TRBV4-2 with TRBJ2-7; no reliable D call. Germline CDR1 LGHNA, CDR2 YNFKEQ. This CDR3 contains 14 residues. V was clipped by 4 bases and J by 5 bases, with 15 bases between them. In DNA form, the CDR3 reads TGTGCCAGCAGCCTGAAAGTGGGTAGGGACGAGCAGTACTTC. Translating it yields CASSLKVGRDEQYF.

Note on this clonotype: It is likely a read error, because the conserved phenylalanine at the end of the CDR3 is missing. The V gene is TRBV6-5, the J gene TRBJ1-2; 10 nucleotides align to TRBD1. V trimming: 10 bases; J trimming: 6 bases; junction bases outside the gene matches: 11. Germline V gene sequence: CDR1 MNHEY, CDR2 SVGAGI. The CDR3 has 14 residues. CDR3 coding DNA: TGTGCCAATGGAGGGACAGGGGACGGGCATGGCTACACCCTC. As protein: CANGGTGDGHGYTL.

This clonotype was picked up a small number of times. In DNA, the CDR3 is TGTGCCAGCAGCTTAAATGTCTATTCAGGGAACGATGGCTACACCTTC. Translation: CASSLNVYSGNDGYTF. The chain recombines TRBV7-9 with TRBJ1-2; weak D call: TRBD1 (5 bases). The CDR3 is 16 amino acids. The germline V and J ends were trimmed by 2 bases and 6 bases, with 19 bases remaining between them. Germline CDR1 and CDR2: SEHNR and FQNEAQ (reference sequence).